Listed below are T cell receptor beta chains from one sample, sequenced in a study of PD-1 blockade in mismatch repair-deficient tumors. Method: immunoSEQ multiplex PCR; TCRdb's copy keeps in-frame clones and lacks some. The sample carries 56,000 or so clones, roughly 80% recorded once. The source was peripheral blood, collected about 4.5 months after starting pembrolizumab. These receptors all stem from an adult with mismatch repair-deficient cancer. Each CDR3 is given with its conserved first and last residue. The D gene is left open where the match is weak. Expanded clones are given a class, and other clones once, few, many or no size at all.

TRBD2	.	TRBV29-1	16	TRBJ2-3	TGCAGCGTTGAACGGTCACTAGCGGGAGGAGTGGGTACGCAGTATTTT	CSVERSLAGGVGTQYF
TRBD1	.	TRBV9	14	TRBJ1-1	TGTGCCAGCAGCGAGGACAGGGGGGACACTGAAGCTTTCTTT	CASSEDRGDTEAFF
TRBD1	.	TRBV27	14	TRBJ1-1	TGTGCCAGCAGTCAGCTTACAGGGGGCACTGAAGCTTTCTTT	CASSQLTGGTEAFF
.	.	TRBV18	14	TRBJ2-1	TGTGCCAGCTCACCAGTCGGGAGCGGCAATGAGCAGTTCTTC	CASSPVGSGNEQFF
.	.	TRBV5-5	16	TRBJ2-6	TGTGCCAGCAGCTTGGCCTCGGGTGCTGGGGCCAACGTCCTGACTTTC	CASSLASGAGANVLTF
.	few	TRBV19	12	TRBJ2-3	TGTGCCAGTAGTAAAACTAGAGATACGCAGTATTTT	CASSKTRDTQYF
.	.	TRBV10-3	15	TRBJ2-7	TGTGCCATCAGTCTTTTAGGGACGGAGTCCTACGAGCAGTACTTC	CAISLLGTESYEQYF
TRBD2	.	TRBV4-1	15	TRBJ2-1	TGCGCCAGCAGCCAAGTGTTACTAGCGGTCAATGAGCAGTTCTTC	CASSQVLLAVNEQFF
.	.	TRBV30	14	TRBJ2-1	TGTGCCTGGAATGACGGGAGGGGGCCCAATGAGCAGTTCTTC	CAWNDGRGPNEQFF
TRBD1	.	TRBV5-6	16	TRBJ1-4	TGTGCCAGCAGCTTGGCTAGACAGGGCGCAAACGAAAAACTGTTTTTT	CASSLARQGANEKLFF
TRBD2	.	TRBV4-1	17	TRBJ2-3	TGCGCCAGCAGCCAAGTAGGTCTAGCGGGAGGCACAGATACGCAGTATTTT	CASSQVGLAGGTDTQYF
TRBD1	.	TRBV9	18	TRBJ2-2	TGTGCCAGCAGCGTAGACAACAGGGGAAGTTTCAACACCGGGGAGCTGTTTTTT	CASSVDNRGSFNTGELFF
TRBD2	.	TRBV11-1	17	TRBJ2-1	TGTGCCAGCAGCTTATGGGGACTAGCGGGAGCCGGCGATGAGCAGTTCTTC	CASSLWGLAGAGDEQFF
TRBD2	.	TRBV5-1	16	TRBJ2-1	TGCGCCAGCACTCCCGAGGCCTTAGCGGGGTACAATGAGCAGTTCTTC	CASTPEALAGYNEQFF
.	few	TRBV5-1	21	TRBJ2-3	TGCGCCAGCAGCTTGACCCCAGGCAGGGCTCTAAGCACGGTCAGCACAGATACGCAGTATTTT	CASSLTPGRALSTVSTDTQYF
.	.	TRBV11-2	14	TRBJ1-2	TGTGCCAGCAGCCCCTTGAACCAGGGTTATGGCTACACCTTC	CASSPLNQGYGYTF
.	.	TRBV29-1	15	TRBJ2-1	TGCAGCGTAGCTCACGGGGATGGATATTCGGATGAGCAGTTCTTC	CSVAHGDGYSDEQFF
TRBD1	once	TRBV30	15	TRBJ1-2	TGTGCCTGGAGTCGTAACAGGGGACAGAACTATGGCTACACCTTC	CAWSRNRGQNYGYTF
.	few	TRBV2	13	TRBJ2-3	TGTGCCAGCCTCCCCCCTAGCACAGATACGCAGTATTTT	CASLPPSTDTQYF
.	.	TRBV30	11	TRBJ2-2	TGTGCCTGGAGGAGCCCCGGGGAGCTGTTTTTT	CAWRSPGELFF
TRBD1	.	TRBV10-3	14	TRBJ2-7	TGTGCCATCAGTCCCGGGACAGGGGGCTACGAGCAGTACTTC	CAISPGTGGYEQYF
.	.	TRBV28	15	TRBJ2-5	TGTGCCAGCAGTCCGCAACCTACAGGCCCTCCGACCCAGTACTTC	CASSPQPTGPPTQYF
TRBD2	.	TRBV11-3	15	TRBJ2-1	TGTGCCAGCAGCTTCGGTCTAGCGGAGGGAGGTGAGCAGTTCTTC	CASSFGLAEGGEQFF
.	.	TRBV2	13	TRBJ1-2	TGTGCCAGCAGGGGGCGAGGGAACTATGGCTACACCTTC	CASRGRGNYGYTF
TRBD2	.	TRBV7-2	16	TRBJ2-3	TGTGCCAGCAGCACCAGACTAGCGGTTGGCACAGATACGCAGTATTTT	CASSTRLAVGTDTQYF
.	.	TRBV4-1	17	TRBJ2-2	TGCGCCAGCGGCGGTGGTTGGGGACCCGGGGACACCGGGGAGCTGTTTTTT	CASGGGWGPGDTGELFF
.	.	TRBV5-1	13	TRBJ1-2	TGCGCCAGCAGCTTAGGGCAGCTTAATGGCTACACCTTC	CASSLGQLNGYTF
TRBD2	.	TRBV11-3	16	TRBJ2-1	TGTGCCAGCAGCTTAGGAGGGCTAGCGGGAGCAGCTGAGCAGTTCTTC	CASSLGGLAGAAEQFF
.	.	TRBV6-1	15	TRBJ2-4	TGTGCCAGCAGTGAAAGAACAGGGACCAAAAACATTCAGTACTTC	CASSERTGTKNIQYF
.	few	TRBV11-1	14	TRBJ2-3	TGTGCCAGCAGCTCGGGGGCTGTCCCAGATACGCAGTATTTT	CASSSGAVPDTQYF
TRBD2	.	TRBV11-3	15	TRBJ2-1	TGTGCCAGCAGCACCCGGACTAGCGGGATGGATGAGCAGTTCTTC	CASSTRTSGMDEQFF
.	.	TRBV18	12	TRBJ2-3	TGTGCCAGCTCACCCCAGGTCGATACGCAGTATTTT	CASSPQVDTQYF
.	.	TRBV4-3	13	TRBJ1-4	TGCGCCAGCAGCCAGGGGGCGAATGAAAAACTGTTTTTT	CASSQGANEKLFF
.	.	TRBV27	14	TRBJ2-2	TGTGCCAGCAGTCGAACAGCCCTCACCGGGGAGCTGTTTTTT	CASSRTALTGELFF
.	.	TRBV11-3	13	TRBJ1-1	TGTGCCAGCAGCCTGACAGTTCACACTGAAGCTTTCTTT	CASSLTVHTEAFF
.	.	TRBV6-1	15	TRBJ2-6	TGTGCCAGCAGTGAAAAGGGTACTGGGGCCAACGTCCTGACTTTC	CASSEKGTGANVLTF
.	.	TRBV5-8	15	TRBJ1-2	TGTGCCAGCAGCTTAGGACAGAGCACTAACTATGGCTACACCTTC	CASSLGQSTNYGYTF
.	.	TRBV28	13	TRBJ1-1	TGTGCCAGCAGTTTAGAGTTGAACACTGAAGCTTTCTTT	CASSLELNTEAFF
TRBD1	.	TRBV25-1	15	TRBJ2-3	TGTGCCAGCAGTGATCTCGACAGGGGTGCAGATACGCAGTATTTT	CASSDLDRGADTQYF
TRBD1	.	TRBV7-3	14	TRBJ1-1	TGTGCCAGCAGCTTACAGGGGGTCTCCACTGAAGCTTTCTTT	CASSLQGVSTEAFF
TRBD2	.	TRBV19	15	TRBJ2-5	TGTGCCAGTAGTATGGGGGGGGAGTACCAAGAGACCCAGTACTTC	CASSMGGEYQETQYF
.	.	TRBV7-2	15	TRBJ2-3	TGTGCCAGCAGCTTAGGGATGACTTGGACAGATACGCAGTATTTT	CASSLGMTWTDTQYF
.	.	TRBV19	15	TRBJ1-2	TGTGCCAGTAGTATCAATGGCGGCTCTAACTATGGCTACACCTTC	CASSINGGSNYGYTF